What follows are 18 T cell receptor beta chains derived from one specimen sequenced in a study of CDR3 diversity in severe acne. In TCRdb, the PCR reads were re-called with MiXCR into one record per CDR3 protein. The table records roughly 100,000 distinct CDR3 sequences, 51% of them present only once. What was sequenced was blood. Receptors were obtained from a male donor with acne.

This clonotype was picked up many times. The genes are TRBV5-4 and TRBJ2-7; 8 nucleotides agree with TRBD2. CDR1 and CDR2 (germline): SGHNT, YYREEE (reference sequence). With V trimmed by 4 bases and J by 2 bases, 8 bases remained unmatched. This CDR3 spans 15 amino acids. The CDR3 is CASSDREGHTYEQYF. CDR3 DNA sequence: TGTGCCAGCAGCGACCGGGAGGGCCACACCTACGAGCAGTACTTC.

This clonotype was observed a handful of times. The chain links TRBV12-3 or TRBV12-4 to TRBJ2-3; weak D call: TRBD2 (7 bases). The CDR3 is 17 amino acids. V was shortened by 1 base and J by 4 bases, with 18 bases between the two germline ends. CDR3 in amino acids: CASSLGCEGGGPDTQYF. The CDR3 nucleotides are TGTGCCAGCAGTTTAGGGTGCGAGGGGGGGGGCCCAGATACGCAGTATTTT.

This clonotype came up many times. The J gene is TRBJ1-2, the V gene TRBV7-9; 12 bases align to TRBD1. J lost 5 bases, V lost 5 bases, and 6 bases had no gene match. CDR3 length: 15 residues. CDR1 and CDR2 (germline): SEHNR, FQNEAQ (reference sequence). The CDR3 bases are TGTGCCAGCAGCCTTGGGACAGGGGGCGGGTATGGCTACACCTTC. Protein product: CASSLGTGGGYGYTF.

This clonotype showed up many times. The chain joins TRBV4-3 to TRBJ2-1; the match to TRBD1 covers 7 bases. Germline V gene data show CDR1 as LGHNA and CDR2 as YSLEER. The CDR3 contains 17 residues. With 4 bases clipped from V and 9 bases from J, the junction kept 18 bases outside the gene matches. CDR3 loop: CASSRLSGTDNRGEQFF. The CDR3 DNA reads TGCGCCAGCAGCCGATTATCCGGGACAGATAATAGGGGTGAGCAGTTCTTC.

This clonotype turned up a few times. Possible read error: a much larger clone is one base away. Here the CDR3 DNA reads TGTGCCAGCAATTTACTAGCGGGTTCTCCAGATACGCAGTATTTT. Translated: CASNLLAGSPDTQYF. The gene calls are TRBV7-6 and TRBJ2-3; 9 bases are a match to TRBD2. The length of the CDR3 is 15 residues. After removal of 7 bases from V and 4 bases from J, the junction contained 9 bases not matched to a gene. Germline CDR1 reads SGHVS; CDR2 reads FNYEAQ.

At least ten counts were recorded for this clonotype. The V gene is TRBV6-6, the J gene TRBJ2-2; D is ambiguous. CDR1 and CDR2 (germline): MNHNY, SVGAGI (reference sequence). CDR3 size: 15 residues. V was trimmed by 6 bases and J by 5 bases, leaving 16 bases between them. CDR3 region: CASRAEGPKTGELFF. Written as DNA, the CDR3 is TGTGCCAGCAGGGCAGAAGGGCCCAAGACCGGGGAGCTGTTTTTT.

V is TRBV9 and J is TRBJ1-5; 8 positions match TRBD1. The CDR3 contains 14 residues. The V gene's germline CDR1 is SGDLS and CDR2 YYNGEE. The V segment lost 4 bases and the J segment 2 bases; nucleotides outside the gene matches: 2. The chain's CDR3 is CASSQGQGNQPQHF. DNA for the CDR3: TGTGCCAGCAGCCAGGGACAGGGCAATCAGCCCCAGCATTTT.

The count of this clonotype is one. This sequence joins TRBV19 and TRBJ2-1; 10 nucleotides match TRBD2. The germline gives CDR1 LNHDA, CDR2 SQIVND (reference sequence). Unmatched junction bases numbered 13, after V lost 8 bases and J lost 6 bases. CDR3 length: 16 residues. CDR3 nucleotide sequence: TGTGCCAGTGGGGGACCGGGACTAGCGACCCTCAATGAGCAGTTCTTC. This gives the protein CASGGPGLATLNEQFF.

This clonotype has only one observation. Since the CDR3 does not end with the conserved phenylalanine or tryptophan, this likely comes from a read error. The limits of the CDR3 on the DNA are not certain, so only TCRdb's listed CDR3 is given. The V call is TRBV7-2, the J call TRBJ2-5; TRBD2, the D gene given by the table, was not confirmed from the DNA. The CDR3 is 9 residues long, counting both termini. The germline V gene encodes CDR1 SGHTA and CDR2 FQGNSA. The CDR3 protein is CASSSRLAG.

This clonotype was observed at least ten times. This rearrangement joins TRBV29-1 to TRBJ1-2; D possibly corresponds to TRBD1 (6 bases). In germline, CDR1 is SQVTM, CDR2 ANQGSEA. Trimming shortened V by 7 bases and J by 7 bases, and 13 bases separated the two germline ends. The CDR3 is 11 amino acids. The CDR3 DNA reads TGCAGCGCCTTACAGGGAACTGGCTACACCTTC. Encoded protein: CSALQGTGYTF.

There are a few counts of this clonotype. The chain recombines TRBV24-1 with TRBJ2-5; perhaps D is TRBD1 or TRBD2 (5 bases each). The CDR3 has 14 amino acids. V was shortened by 3 bases and J by 2 bases, with 9 bases between the two germline ends. CDR1 and CDR2 from the germline V gene are KGHDR and SFDVKD. Here the CDR3 reads CATSDNWGQETQYF. The CDR3 nucleotides are TGTGCCACCAGTGATAACTGGGGGCAAGAGACCCAGTACTTC.

As for this clonotype: A much larger clone differs by one base, so this may be a read error. V and J are TRBV12-3 or TRBV12-4 and TRBJ1-1; D remains ambiguous. V dropped 6 bases and J dropped 1 base, with 9 bases sitting between them. The CDR3 has 13 amino acids. CDR3 loop: CASSMRQNTEAFF. As DNA, the CDR3 is TGTGCCAGCAGCATGAGACAGAACACTGAAGCTTTCTTT.

This chain uses TRBV4-1 with TRBJ2-1; 9 bases map to TRBD1. Matching the DNA end better, TRBJ2-5 makes the J call doubtful. Germline V lookup: CDR1 MGHRA, CDR2 YSYEKL. The CDR3 covers 14 residues. In DNA form, the CDR3 reads TGCGCCAGCAGCCGAGACAGGGGGATTACGTCCCAGTACTTC. This gives the protein CASSRDRGITSQYF.

To note about this clonotype: The limits of the CDR3 on the DNA are not certain, so only TCRdb's listed CDR3 is given. The V call is TRBV7-9, the J call TRBJ1-4; TRBD1, the D gene given by the table, was not confirmed from the DNA. CDR1 is SEHNR and CDR2 is FQNEAQ in the germline V gene (reference sequence). Ends included, the CDR3 has 22 residues. The CDR3 spells CASSLASNSYEQYFGGNEKLFF.

This clonotype was observed at least ten times. This sequence joins TRBV20-1 and TRBJ2-2; weak D call: TRBD2 (7 bases). Deletions cut 2 bases from V and 1 base from J, with 11 bases between. The germline V gene encodes CDR1 DFQATT and CDR2 SNEGSKA (reference sequence). The CDR3 extends over 15 amino acids. The CDR3 nucleotides are TGCAGTGCTAGACCGGGGGGCCGGAACACCGGGGAGCTGTTTTTT. Its translation: CSARPGGRNTGELFF.

This clonotype turned up a few times. This chain joins TRBV9 and TRBJ2-7, with D perhaps being TRBD1 or TRBD2 (5 bases each). The CDR3 is 14 residues long. V was clipped by 4 bases and J by 3 bases, with 14 bases between them. In germline, CDR1 is SGDLS, CDR2 YYNGEE. CDR3 loop: CASSSGTAGYEQYF. DNA for the CDR3: TGTGCCAGCAGCTCAGGGACCGCGGGCTACGAGCAGTACTTC. Based on the CDR3 plus reference TRBV9 and TRBJ2-7, the full variable domain is DSGVTQTPKHLITATGQRVTLRCSPRSGDLSVYWYQQSLDQGLQFLIQYYNGEERAKGNILERFSAQQFPDLHSELNLSSLELGDSALYFCASSSGTAGYEQYFGPGTRLTVT.

This clonotype was counted only a few times. The chain uses TRBV10-3 and TRBJ1-1; 7 nucleotides agree with TRBD1. The CDR3 has 14 amino acids. Per germline, CDR1 ENHRY and CDR2 SYGVKD. The V and J ends lost 7 bases and 0 bases, in that order; junction bases with no gene match: 5. The CDR3 coding sequence is TGTGCCATCACGCTGACAGGGATGAACACTGAAGCTTTCTTT. Its protein product is CAITLTGMNTEAFF.

CDR3 amino acids: CASSPYSGRATDTQYF. The CDR3 DNA reads as TGTGCCAGTAGTCCTTATAGCGGGAGGGCCACAGATACGCAGTATTTT. This chain uses TRBV19 with TRBJ2-3, with 11 bases fitting TRBD2. Trimming took 5 bases from V and 2 from J; bases not matched to a gene: 6. Germline lookup yields CDR1 LNHDA and CDR2 SQIVND (reference sequence). The CDR3 consists of 16 residues.